Described below is a single T cell receptor beta chain sequence and its context. Its antigen is as yet unknown. What was sequenced were expressed TCRB transcripts, since all of the isolated RNA had been reverse transcribed. It was found that naive, central memory and regulatory T cell samples averaged about 3.4 million reads. Profiled with immunoSEQ multiplex PCR; TCRdb holds only in-frame clones, not every one. The sample has hundreds of thousands of clones, 15% to 20% seen once; the top ten hold about 0.025%. This entry belongs to a study of beta chain features in type 1 diabetes. Study findings and constraints: Moderately but significantly shorter TCRB CDR3s were found in Type 1 diabetes patients in all four CD4+ subsets. It was among patients, rather than healthy donors, that naive, central memory and Treg TCRB repertoires appeared more similar. Possibly, sequencing cDNA over-represented cells that had high TCR expression levels.

Per germline, CDR1 MNHEY and CDR2 SMNVEV (reference sequence). The junction had 7 bases not matched to a gene; V was cut back by 4 bases and J by 9 bases. CDR3 length: 16 residues. The sample was naive CD4+ T cells from blood. The V call is TRBV27, the J call TRBJ2-1; 15 nucleotides align to TRBD2. The sequence was collected from a woman between 18 and 29 years old in good health. The CDR3 protein is CASSSGLAGGPGEQFF. The CDR3 region has the DNA TGTGCCAGCAGTTCAGGACTAGCGGGAGGGCCTGGTGAGCAGTTCTTC.